The clone carrying this TCR beta chain was observed many times. Its antigen is as yet unknown. This sample was taken from a study of T cells in Graves' hyperthyroidism and ophthalmopathy. Overall study findings and caveats: The model identified upcoming ophthalmopathy a median roughly 6.5 months ahead of onset. Most expanded thyroid clonotypes above 0.001 recurred in blood.

Amplification yielded TCR beta CDR3 regions, with RNA transcripts as the source. Primed by the HTBI set, a first-round RT-PCR was run on the TCR CDR3. TCRdb passed the multiplex PCR reads through MiXCR, listing each CDR3 protein once. Of a few hundred thousand distinct CDR3 sequences in the sample, about 14% were seen once. Germline-derived CDR1 and CDR2 are MNHEY and SMNVEV (reference sequence). Between the trimmed V and J ends, which lost 1 base and 0 bases, there was a span of 15 bases. The CDR3 is 18 amino acids. Hyperthyroidism was newly diagnosed in patients aged 18 to 65 (duration under 2 months). Blood sampling occurred at first hyperthyroidism diagnosis, ahead of any ophthalmopathy symptoms.

This rearrangement joins TRBV27 to TRBJ2-2, with D possibly TRBD1 on 5 matching bases. The specimen sequenced was blood. This sequence originates from a middle-aged woman with Graves' hyperthyroidism that later progressed to Graves' ophthalmopathy. The CDR3 nucleotides are TGTGCCAGCAGTTTATTGACCTACAGGCCCGCGAACACCGGGGAGCTGTTTTTT. It codes for CASSLLTYRPANTGELFF.